Reported below is one TCR beta chain. Its recognized antigen is unknown. No quality values exist for individual bases; no much larger clone is one base distant. The immunoSEQ Assay was used to immunosequence TCRbeta CDR3 regions from genomic DNA. Before high-throughput sequencing, the genomic DNA was amplified using bias-controlled multiplex PCR. In the authors' own workflow: To quantify the absolute abundance of each unique TCRbeta CDR3 region, the sequences were collapsed and filtered. Clonality, defined as 1 minus Pielou's evenness, was calculated using only productive rearrangements. A previously published method was used to identify clones with significantly greater frequencies in on-treatment samples than in baseline samples. TCRdb retrieved this table from immuneACCESS and kept in-frame rearrangements only. Not all clones are present; in checked studies, unresolved V genes account for under half, and no reason is known for the remainder. The V and J calls and clone size come from that table; D and trimming were worked out from the DNA. The table for this sample lists 32,000 or so clones; around 82% of them were counted only once. The ten biggest clones cover about 18% of the sample.

The data belong to a study of sequential checkpoint blockade in melanoma (dated by TCRdb to about 2019). Looking at the study overall: In a 1:1 randomization, patients received either first-line nivolumab then ipilimumab (arm A) or ipilimumab then nivolumab (arm B). Maintenance nivolumab was given following each of the two trial sequences. Study-level results and caveats: The response-prediction model combining TCR metrics and mutation burden needs validation in larger, independent patient cohorts.

This specimen's treatment or condition label, per the study, means: randomized to nivolumab then ipilimumab (arm A) or the reverse (arm B). No trial patient had received prior DNA-damaging chemotherapy. A FACS Aria II flow cytometer was used to sort live CD3+CD8+ cells that were negative for CD19 and CD56 from thawed PBMCs. Samples were obtained from patients with melanoma enrolled in CheckMate 064, a randomized, open-label phase II trial of sequential checkpoint blockade. Peripheral blood mononuclear cells were obtained through leukapheresis, purified using Ficoll-Paque, and frozen in human serum containing approximately 9.3% DMSO. Right after sorting, the blood CD3+CD8+ cells were verified to be >98% pure, and DNA extraction followed. Trimming leaves V shorter by 5 bases and J shorter by 15 bases, with the junction holding 11 bases beyond the gene matches. Taken from the germline V gene, the CDR1 and CDR2 loops are SGHVS and FNYEAQ. From its cysteine to its phenylalanine, the CDR3 spans 13 amino acids. Of all the DNA, just the CDR3 is kept, 39 bases in frame from base 1.

This TCR derives from a human donor with melanoma. The starting material was CD8+ T cells sorted from blood (inferred from file names), obtained from a patient given nivolumab and ipilimumab in sequence. The chain is encoded by TRBV7-6 joined to TRBJ2-1; 9 of the junction bases match TRBD1. The sequenced DNA: TGTGCCAGCAGCGCCGGGGACAGGGACGAACTGTTCTTC. Its protein product is CASSAGDRDELFF.